The clone carrying this T cell receptor (beta chain) was counted a single time. This record belongs to a study of T cell responses to AZD1222 COVID-19 vaccine. Some clones are missing from TCRdb's copy, which holds only in-frame ones; the method was immunoSEQ multiplex PCR. The table lists around 210,000 clones, roughly 94% of them singletons. The clonotype comes from an adult who received the MenACWY meningococcal vaccine as a control. Sequencing was performed on peripheral blood, taken 28 days after the second dose of the MenACWY control vaccine.

The CDR3 region has the DNA TGTGCCAGCAGCGGAGGGACTAGCGGGAGGGCCATTGAGCAGTTCTTC. It encodes CASSGGTSGRAIEQFF. The chain combines TRBV5-4 with TRBJ2-1, with TRBD2 matching over 16 bases. This CDR3 has 16 residues. Germline V gives CDR1 SGHNT, CDR2 YYREEE (reference sequence). J was trimmed by 9 bases and V by 4 bases; bases with no gene match: 7.